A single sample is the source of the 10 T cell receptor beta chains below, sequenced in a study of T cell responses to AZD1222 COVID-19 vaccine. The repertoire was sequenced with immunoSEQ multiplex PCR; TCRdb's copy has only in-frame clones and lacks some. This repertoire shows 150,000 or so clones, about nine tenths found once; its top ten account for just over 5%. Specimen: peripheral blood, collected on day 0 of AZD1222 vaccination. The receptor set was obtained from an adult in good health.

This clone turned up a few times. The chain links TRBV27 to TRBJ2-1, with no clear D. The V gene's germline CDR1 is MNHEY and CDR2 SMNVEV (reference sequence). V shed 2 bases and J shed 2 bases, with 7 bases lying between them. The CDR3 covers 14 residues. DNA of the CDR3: TGTGCCAGCAGTTTAGGGGATACCTACAATGAGCAGTTCTTC. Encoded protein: CASSLGDTYNEQFF.

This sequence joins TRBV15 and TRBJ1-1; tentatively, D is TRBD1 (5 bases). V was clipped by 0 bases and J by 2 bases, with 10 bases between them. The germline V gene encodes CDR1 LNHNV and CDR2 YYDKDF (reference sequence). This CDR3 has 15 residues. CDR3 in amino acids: CATSRDVGPNTEAFF. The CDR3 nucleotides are TGTGCCACCAGCAGAGATGTGGGGCCTAACACTGAAGCTTTCTTT.

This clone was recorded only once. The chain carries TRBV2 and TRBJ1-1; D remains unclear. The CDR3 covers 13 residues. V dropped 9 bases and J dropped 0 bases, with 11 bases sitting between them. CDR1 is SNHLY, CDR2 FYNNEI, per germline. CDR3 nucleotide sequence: TGTGCCAGAGTACGGGGTGTGAACACTGAAGCTTTCTTT. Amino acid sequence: CARVRGVNTEAFF.

CDR3 amino acids: CTSSQDLAERNQPQHF. The CDR3, as DNA: TGCACCAGCAGCCAAGACCTAGCTGAGCGCAATCAGCCCCAGCATTTT. The V and J genes are TRBV1 and TRBJ1-5. TRBV1 is a listed pseudogene. This CDR3 spans 16 amino acids.

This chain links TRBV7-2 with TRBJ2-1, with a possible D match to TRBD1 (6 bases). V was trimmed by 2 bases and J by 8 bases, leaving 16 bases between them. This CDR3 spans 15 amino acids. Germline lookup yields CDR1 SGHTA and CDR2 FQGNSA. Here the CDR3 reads CASSLTGLSADEQFF. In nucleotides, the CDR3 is TGTGCCAGCAGCTTAACAGGGCTGTCTGCGGATGAGCAGTTCTTC. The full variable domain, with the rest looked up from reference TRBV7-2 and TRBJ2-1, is GAGVSQSPSNKVTEKGKDVELRCDPISGHTALYWYRQSLGQGLEFLIYFQGNSAPDKSGLPSDRFSAERTGGSVSTLTIQRTQQEDSAVYLCASSLTGLSADEQFFGPGTRLTVL.

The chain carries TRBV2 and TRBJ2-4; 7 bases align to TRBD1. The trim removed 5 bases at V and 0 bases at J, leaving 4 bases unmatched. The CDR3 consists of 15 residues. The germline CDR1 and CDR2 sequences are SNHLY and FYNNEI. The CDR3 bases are TGTGCCAGCAGTACAGGGGCGCTAGCCAAAAACATTCAGTACTTC. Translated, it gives CASSTGALAKNIQYF.

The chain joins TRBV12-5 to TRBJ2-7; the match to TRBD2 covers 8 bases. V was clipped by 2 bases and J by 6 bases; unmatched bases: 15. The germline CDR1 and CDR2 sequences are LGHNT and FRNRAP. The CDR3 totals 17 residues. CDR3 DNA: TGTGCTAGTGGTTTGTGTCGTCAAGCGGGGGTCGACCGCGAGCAGTACTTC. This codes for CASGLCRQAGVDREQYF.

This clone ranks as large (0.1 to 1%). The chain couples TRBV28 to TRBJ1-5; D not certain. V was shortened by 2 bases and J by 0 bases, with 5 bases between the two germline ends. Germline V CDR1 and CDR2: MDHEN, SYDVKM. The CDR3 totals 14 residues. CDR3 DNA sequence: TGTGCCAGCAGTTTAAGCGTTAGCAATCAGCCCCAGCATTTT. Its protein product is CASSLSVSNQPQHF. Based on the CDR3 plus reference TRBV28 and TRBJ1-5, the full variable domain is DVKVTQSSRYLVKRTGEKVFLECVQDMDHENMFWYRQDPGLGLRLIYFSYDVKMKEKGDIPEGYSVSREKKERFSLILESASTNQTSMYLCASSLSVSNQPQHFGDGTRLSIL.

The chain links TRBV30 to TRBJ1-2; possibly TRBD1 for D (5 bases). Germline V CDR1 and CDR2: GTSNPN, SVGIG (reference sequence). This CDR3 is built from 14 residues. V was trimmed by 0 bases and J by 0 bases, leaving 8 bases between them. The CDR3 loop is CAWSVGVSNYGYTF. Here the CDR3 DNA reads TGTGCCTGGAGTGTAGGGGTTTCTAACTATGGCTACACCTTC.

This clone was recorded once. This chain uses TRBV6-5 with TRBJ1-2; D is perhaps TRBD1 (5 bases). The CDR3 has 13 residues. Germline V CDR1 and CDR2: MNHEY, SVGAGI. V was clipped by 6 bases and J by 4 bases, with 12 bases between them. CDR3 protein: CASRKDNFYGYTF. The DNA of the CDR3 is TGTGCCAGCAGAAAGGACAACTTCTATGGCTACACCTTC.